This TCR beta chain originates from a study of patients and donors after allogeneic stem cell transplantation. J lost 2 bases, V lost 8 bases, and 9 bases had no gene match. The length of the CDR3 is 14 residues. CDR1 SGHTA and CDR2 FQGNSA come from the germline V gene. TCRdb re-called the RT-PCR reads through MiXCR, storing one row per CDR3 protein. This sample has hundreds of thousands of distinct CDR3 sequences, with 15% to 20% found just once. This clonotype occurred a few times. Sample: blood, either unsorted or a sorted T cell fraction (not recorded which). This TCR derives from a human donor who was either an allogeneic HSCT recipient or a stem cell or donor lymphocyte infusion donor (not recorded which). It is not recorded whose cells these are; they may come from a transplant donor. The chain employs TRBV7-2 and TRBJ2-7; 7 nucleotides match TRBD2. CDR3 protein: CASGVVGLTYEQYF. The CDR3 nucleotides are TGTGCCAGCGGAGTAGTGGGACTAACCTACGAGCAGTACTTC.